This T cell receptor beta chain was profiled in a study of blood T cell repertoires in COVID-19. Study as a whole: COVID-19 samples collected from the United States, Italy and Spain covered acute and convalescent phases. PBMCs, B-cell-depleted T cells, or T cells were the source of the cDNA or gDNA that made up the material.

There are 14 residues in the CDR3. Trimming shortened V by 3 bases and J by 9 bases, and 15 bases separated the two germline ends. Germline CDR1 is MNHNS and CDR2 is SASEGT. In the original processing: Amplification of reference gene primers provided the estimated nucleated cell counts. Profiling relied on immunoSEQ multiplex PCR, and the TCRdb table lists in-frame clones only, not all of them. That table furnishes V, J and clone size, whereas the DNA furnished D and trimming. Of roughly 300,000 clones detected, around 87% appear once; the ten largest clones hold approximately 8%. The TCR originated in a woman in her forties or fifties who had recovered from COVID-19. The J gene is TRBJ2-1, the V gene TRBV6-1; D is ambiguous. Sequencing was carried out using peripheral blood. CDR3 sequence: CASSDRVTIVEQFF. CDR3 in DNA: TGTGCCAGCAGTGATAGAGTTACCATAGTTGAGCAGTTCTTC.